The T cell receptor beta chain described here comes from a study of human T cells and chemical hapten exposure. Study in general: The study lasted 20 to 30 weeks, and patients were dosed weekly with diphenylcyclopropenone on the scalp throughout. Readings were taken at 6 days from patch tests that had applied 0.01% DPC to the upper back.

The ends lost 3 bases at V and 0 bases at J; junction bases unmatched: 11. This CDR3 spans 18 amino acids. Germline CDR1 MNHEY, CDR2 SMNVEV (reference sequence). This clonotype was recorded many times. Its antigen is unknown. The library attached unique molecular identifiers to individual cDNA molecules. MiXCR was run by TCRdb on the RACE reads, yielding one entry per CDR3 protein. The sample yields about 68,000 distinct CDR3 sequences, 10% to 11% seen once. Time point here: pre-sensitization, week 0. The treatment was: therapeutic diphenylcyclopropenone sensitization with weekly scalp DPC. General observations from the study: Counts of expanded TCRs (at PT1) showed a positive correlation with patch test score.

The source was whole blood, collected in connection with sensitization to the hapten diphenylcyclopropenone (DPC). The clonotype was recovered from a woman in her forties or fifties with alopecia areata. Some clones in this sample may be carry-over from other donors' samples. The chain has TRBV27 and TRBJ1-5; 7 bases fit TRBD1. CDR3 bases: TGTGCCAGCAGTTTTTCCGGACAGGTCCCCTCTAGCAATCAGCCCCAGCATTTT. As protein: CASSFSGQVPSSNQPQHF.